This entry lists 3 T cell receptor beta chains sequenced from one sample in a study of blood T cell repertoires in COVID-19. Here immunoSEQ multiplex PCR was the method, and the copy in TCRdb shows in-frame clones only, minus some. In the table there are around 400,000 clones, roughly 88% of which are singletons. Input material: PBMCs or T cells enriched from blood (not recorded which). These receptors all stem from a woman between 18 and 29 years old who had been exposed to COVID-19.

This clone was seen only once. The J gene is TRBJ1-2, the V gene TRBV28; 8 nucleotides line up with TRBD1. The CDR3 is made up of 16 amino acids. Per germline, CDR1 MDHEN and CDR2 SYDVKM. Trimming cost V 5 bases and J 5 bases; bases outside gene matches: 13. CDR3 nucleotides: TGTGCCAGCAGTCTCACCACCGACAGGGGATGGTATGGCTACACCTTC. Translated, it gives CASSLTTDRGWYGYTF.

The chain employs TRBV7-2 and TRBJ1-1; D not resolved. This CDR3 is 14 amino acids long. Germline CDR1 and CDR2: SGHTA and FQGNSA. Trimming took off 1 base at V and 7 bases at J, with 13 bases between the two ends. This CDR3 reads CASSLVNLGGEAFF. CDR3 nucleotides: TGTGCCAGCAGCTTAGTCAACTTGGGAGGTGAAGCTTTCTTT.

This clone showed up just once. The chain joins TRBV2 to TRBJ2-5; D is unclear. Germline V gene data show CDR1 as SNHLY and CDR2 as FYNNEI. CDR3 length: 14 residues. The V and J ends lost 6 bases and 5 bases respectively, with 16 bases between them. The chain's CDR3 is CASSVRRGSETQYF. The CDR3 DNA sequence: TGTGCCAGCAGCGTTAGGAGAGGCAGCGAGACCCAGTACTTC.